This T cell receptor beta chain was profiled in a study of blood T cell repertoires in COVID-19. At the level of the study: From the United States, Italy and Spain came samples of acute and convalescent COVID-19.

To note about this clone: The same CDR3 can be traced to other DNA sequences in this sample.

Method: immunoSEQ multiplex PCR; TCRdb's copy keeps in-frame clones and lacks some. Of fewer than 350,000 clones in the sample, 80% to 90% were seen once. The sample was PBMCs or T cells enriched from blood (not recorded which). The receptor was isolated from a woman in her 40s with acute COVID-19.

CDR3 DNA sequence: TGTGCCAGCAGTTTACAGGGAAACGGCTACACCTTC. Its protein is CASSLQGNGYTF. This chain uses TRBV12-3 or TRBV12-4 with TRBJ1-2, with D perhaps matching TRBD1 (5 bases). V lost 2 bases, J lost 8 bases, and 9 bases lay in between. There are 12 residues in the CDR3.